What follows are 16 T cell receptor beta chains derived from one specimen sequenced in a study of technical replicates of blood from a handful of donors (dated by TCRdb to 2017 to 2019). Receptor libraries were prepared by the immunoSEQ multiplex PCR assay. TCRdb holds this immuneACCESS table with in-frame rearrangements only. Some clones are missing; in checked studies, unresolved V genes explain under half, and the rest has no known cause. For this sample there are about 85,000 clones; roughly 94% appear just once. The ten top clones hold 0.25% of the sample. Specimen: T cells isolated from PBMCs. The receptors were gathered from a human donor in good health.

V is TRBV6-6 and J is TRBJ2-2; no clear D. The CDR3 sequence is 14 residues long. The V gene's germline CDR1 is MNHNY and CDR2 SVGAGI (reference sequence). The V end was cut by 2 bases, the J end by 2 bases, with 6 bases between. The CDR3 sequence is CASSYARNTGELFF. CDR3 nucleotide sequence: TGTGCCAGCAGTTACGCGCGCAACACCGGGGAGCTGTTTTTT.

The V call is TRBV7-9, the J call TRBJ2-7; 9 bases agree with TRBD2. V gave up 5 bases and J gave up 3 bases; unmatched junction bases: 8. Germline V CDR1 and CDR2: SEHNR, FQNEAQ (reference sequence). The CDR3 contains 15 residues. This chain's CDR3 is CASSPPAGGSYEQYF. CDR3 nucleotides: TGTGCCAGCAGCCCTCCAGCGGGAGGTAGCTACGAGCAGTACTTC. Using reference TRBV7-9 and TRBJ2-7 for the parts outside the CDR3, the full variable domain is DTGVSQNPRHKITKRGQNVTFRCDPISEHNRLYWYRQTLGQGPEFLTYFQNEAQLEKSRLLSDRFSAERPKGSFSTLEIQRTEQGDSAMYLCASSPPAGGSYEQYFGPGTRLTVT.

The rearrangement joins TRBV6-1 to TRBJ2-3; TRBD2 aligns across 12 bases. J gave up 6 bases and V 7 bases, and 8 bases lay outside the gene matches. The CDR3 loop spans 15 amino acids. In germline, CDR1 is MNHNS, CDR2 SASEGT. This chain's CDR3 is CASNEGLAGGDTQYF. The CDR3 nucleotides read TGTGCCAGCAACGAAGGGCTAGCGGGAGGGGATACGCAGTATTTT.

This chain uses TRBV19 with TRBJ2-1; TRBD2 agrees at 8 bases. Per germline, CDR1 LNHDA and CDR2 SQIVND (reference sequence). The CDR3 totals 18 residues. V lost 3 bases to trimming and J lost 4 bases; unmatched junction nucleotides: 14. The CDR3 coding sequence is TGTGCCAGTAGTATCGCTAGCGGGCGCTTCTCAAGATACAATGAGCAGTTCTTC. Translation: CASSIASGRFSRYNEQFF.

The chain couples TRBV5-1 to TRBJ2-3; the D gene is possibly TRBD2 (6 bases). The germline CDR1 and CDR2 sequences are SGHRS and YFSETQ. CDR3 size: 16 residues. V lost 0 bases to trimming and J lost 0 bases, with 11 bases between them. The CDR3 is CASSLGGTASTDTQYF. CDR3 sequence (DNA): TGCGCCAGCAGCTTGGGGGGGACTGCTAGCACAGATACGCAGTATTTT.

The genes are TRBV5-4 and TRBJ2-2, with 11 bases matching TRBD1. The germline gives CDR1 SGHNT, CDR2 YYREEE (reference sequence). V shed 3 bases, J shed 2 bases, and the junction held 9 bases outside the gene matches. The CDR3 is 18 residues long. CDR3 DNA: TGTGCCAGCAGCTACACTCGGACAGGGGGCTATAACACCGGGGAGCTGTTTTTT. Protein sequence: CASSYTRTGGYNTGELFF.

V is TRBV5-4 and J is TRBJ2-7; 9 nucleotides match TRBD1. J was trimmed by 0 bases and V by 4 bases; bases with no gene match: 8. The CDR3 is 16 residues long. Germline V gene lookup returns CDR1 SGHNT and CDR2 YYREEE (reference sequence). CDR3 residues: CASSDARDRVSYEQYF. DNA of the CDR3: TGTGCCAGCAGCGATGCTCGGGACAGGGTCTCCTACGAGCAGTACTTC. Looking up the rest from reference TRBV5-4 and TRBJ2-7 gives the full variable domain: ETGVTQSPTHLIKTRGQQVTLRCSSQSGHNTVSWYQQALGQGPQFIFQYYREEENGRGNFPPRFSGLQFPNYSSELNVNALELDDSALYLCASSDARDRVSYEQYFGPGTRLTVT.

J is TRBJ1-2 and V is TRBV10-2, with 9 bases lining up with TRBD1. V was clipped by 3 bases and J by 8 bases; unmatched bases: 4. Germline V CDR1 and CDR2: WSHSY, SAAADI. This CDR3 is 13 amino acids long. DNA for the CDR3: TGCGCCAGCAGTGAACAGGGGGCGCGGGGCTACACCTTC. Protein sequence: CASSEQGARGYTF.

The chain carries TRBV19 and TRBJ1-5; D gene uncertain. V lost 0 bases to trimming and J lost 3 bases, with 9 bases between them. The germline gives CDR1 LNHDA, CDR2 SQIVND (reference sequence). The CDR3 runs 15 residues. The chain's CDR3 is CASSIDEGNNQPQHF. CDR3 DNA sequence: TGTGCCAGTAGTATAGATGAGGGAAACAATCAGCCCCAGCATTTT.

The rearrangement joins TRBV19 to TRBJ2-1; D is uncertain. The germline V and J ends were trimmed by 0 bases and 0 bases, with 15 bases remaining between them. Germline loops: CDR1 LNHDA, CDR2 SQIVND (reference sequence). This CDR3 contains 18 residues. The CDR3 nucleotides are TGTGCCAGTAGTATAGAAAATCGACACAGAAGCTCCTACAATGAGCAGTTCTTC. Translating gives CASSIENRHRSSYNEQFF.

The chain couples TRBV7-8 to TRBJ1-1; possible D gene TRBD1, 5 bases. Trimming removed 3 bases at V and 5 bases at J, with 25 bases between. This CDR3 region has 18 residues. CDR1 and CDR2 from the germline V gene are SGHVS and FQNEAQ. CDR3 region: CASSFDSSFASWVTEAFF. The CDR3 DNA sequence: TGTGCCAGCAGCTTCGACAGCTCATTCGCTTCCTGGGTTACTGAAGCTTTCTTT.

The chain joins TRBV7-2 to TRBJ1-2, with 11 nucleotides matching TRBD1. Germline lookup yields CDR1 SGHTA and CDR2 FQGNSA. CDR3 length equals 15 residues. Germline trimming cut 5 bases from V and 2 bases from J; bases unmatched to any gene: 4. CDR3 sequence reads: CASSPRTGGNYGYTF. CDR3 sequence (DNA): TGTGCCAGCAGCCCGAGGACAGGGGGCAACTATGGCTACACCTTC.

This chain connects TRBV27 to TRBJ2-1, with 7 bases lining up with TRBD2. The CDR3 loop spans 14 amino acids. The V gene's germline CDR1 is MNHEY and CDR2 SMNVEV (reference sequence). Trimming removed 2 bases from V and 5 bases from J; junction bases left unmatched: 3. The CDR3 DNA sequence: TGTGCCAGCAGTTTACTAGCGGTGAACAATGAGCAGTTCTTC. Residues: CASSLLAVNNEQFF.

The CDR3 DNA sequence: TGTGCCAGCAGCTTAGGTCGGAGGGGCTACGAGCAGTACTTC. It yields the protein CASSLGRRGYEQYF. The rearrangement uses TRBV11-3 and TRBJ2-7, with a possible D match to TRBD2 (6 bases). CDR1 and CDR2 from the germline V gene are SGHNT and YENEEA. V was clipped by 1 base and J by 3 bases, with 10 bases between them. This CDR3 has 14 amino acids.

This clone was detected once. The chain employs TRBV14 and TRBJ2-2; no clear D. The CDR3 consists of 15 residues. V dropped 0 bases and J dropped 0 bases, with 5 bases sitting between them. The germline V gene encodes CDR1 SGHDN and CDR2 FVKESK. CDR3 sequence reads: CASSQESANTGELFF. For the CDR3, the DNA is TGTGCCAGCAGCCAAGAGAGTGCGAACACCGGGGAGCTGTTTTTT.

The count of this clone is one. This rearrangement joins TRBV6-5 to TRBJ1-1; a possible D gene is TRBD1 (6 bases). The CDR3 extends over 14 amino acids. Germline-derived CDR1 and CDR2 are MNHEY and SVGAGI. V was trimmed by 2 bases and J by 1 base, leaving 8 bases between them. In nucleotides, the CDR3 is TGTGCCAGCAGTTACGACAGGAAGAACACTGAAGCTTTCTTT. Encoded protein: CASSYDRKNTEAFF.